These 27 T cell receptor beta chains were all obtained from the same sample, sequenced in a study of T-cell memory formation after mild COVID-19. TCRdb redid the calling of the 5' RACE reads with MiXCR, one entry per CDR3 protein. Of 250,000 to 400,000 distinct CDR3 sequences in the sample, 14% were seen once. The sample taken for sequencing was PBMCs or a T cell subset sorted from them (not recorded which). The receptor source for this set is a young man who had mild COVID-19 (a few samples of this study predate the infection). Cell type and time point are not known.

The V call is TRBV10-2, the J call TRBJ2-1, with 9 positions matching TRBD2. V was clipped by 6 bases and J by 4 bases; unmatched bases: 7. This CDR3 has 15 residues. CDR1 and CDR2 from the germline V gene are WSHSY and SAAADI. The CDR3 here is CASSSGSGGYNEQFF. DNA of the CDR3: TGCGCCAGCAGCTCCGGCAGCGGGGGGTACAATGAGCAGTTCTTC.

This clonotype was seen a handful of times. This chain's CDR3 is CASQPAPGGLYGYTF. In nucleotides, the CDR3 is TGCGCCAGCCAGCCGGCACCGGGGGGTTTATATGGCTACACCTTC. The rearrangement links TRBV5-1 to TRBJ1-2, with D maybe TRBD1 (5 bases). This CDR3 is 15 amino acids long. Trimming left V 7 bases short and J 5 bases short, with 21 bases between. Germline V gives CDR1 SGHRS, CDR2 YFSETQ.

The CDR3 DNA reads as TGTGCTAGTGGTTTGGGGAGACAGTTCACAGATACGCAGTATTTT. This sequence encodes CASGLGRQFTDTQYF. V gene TRBV12-5 combines with J gene TRBJ2-3; a possible D gene is TRBD1 (5 bases). There are 15 residues in the CDR3. V gave up 1 base and J gave up 2 bases, with 10 bases separating them. Per germline, CDR1 LGHNT and CDR2 FRNRAP. Supplemented by reference TRBV12-5 and TRBJ2-3, the full variable domain reads DARVTQTPRHKVTEMGQEVTMRCQPILGHNTVFWYRQTMMQGLELLAYFRNRAPLDDSGMPKDRFSAEMPDATLATLKIQPSEPRDSAVYFCASGLGRQFTDTQYFGPGTRLTVL.

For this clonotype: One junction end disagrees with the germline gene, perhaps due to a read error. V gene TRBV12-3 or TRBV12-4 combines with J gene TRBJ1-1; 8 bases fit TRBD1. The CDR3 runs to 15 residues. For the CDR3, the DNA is TGTGCCAGCAGCGCCGGACAGGGAGGACCCACTGGAGCTTTCTTT. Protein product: CASSAGQGGPTGAFF.

The CDR3 loop is CASSLGAANKNIQYF. The CDR3 nucleotides are TGTGCCAGCAGCTTGGGGGCAGCTAACAAAAACATTCAGTACTTC. The rearrangement uses TRBV5-5 and TRBJ2-4; no clear D gene. This CDR3 has 15 residues. Germline-derived CDR1 and CDR2 are SGHKS and YYEKEE (reference sequence). Trimming took 0 bases from V and 3 from J, leaving 10 bases between them. Based on the CDR3 plus reference TRBV5-5 and TRBJ2-4, the full variable domain is DAGVTQSPTHLIKTRGQQVTLRCSPISGHKSVSWYQQVLGQGPQFIFQYYEKEERGRGNFPDRFSARQFPNYSSELNVNALLLGDSALYLCASSLGAANKNIQYFGAGTRLSVL.

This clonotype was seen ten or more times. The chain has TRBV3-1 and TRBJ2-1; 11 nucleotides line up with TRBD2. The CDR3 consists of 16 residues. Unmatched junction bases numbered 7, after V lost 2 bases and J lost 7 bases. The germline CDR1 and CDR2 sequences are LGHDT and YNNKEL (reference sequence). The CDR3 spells CASSQLAGGRRNEQFF. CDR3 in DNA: TGTGCCAGCAGCCAATTAGCGGGGGGGCGTAGGAATGAGCAGTTCTTC.

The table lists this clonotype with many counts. CDR3 sequence: CASSFLSTDTQYF. CDR3 in DNA: TGTGCCAGCAGCTTTTTGAGCACAGATACGCAGTATTTT. This chain joins TRBV5-5 and TRBJ2-3; no definite D call. The V gene's germline CDR1 is SGHKS and CDR2 YYEKEE (reference sequence). The CDR3 runs to 13 residues. Trimming shortened V by 2 bases and J by 0 bases, and 4 bases separated the two germline ends.

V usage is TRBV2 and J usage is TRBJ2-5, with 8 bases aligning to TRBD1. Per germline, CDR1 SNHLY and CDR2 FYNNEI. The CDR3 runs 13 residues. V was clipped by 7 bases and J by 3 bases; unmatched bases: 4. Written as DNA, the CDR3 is TGTGCCAGCACCTCAGGGGGCGAAGAGACCCAGTACTTC. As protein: CASTSGGEETQYF.

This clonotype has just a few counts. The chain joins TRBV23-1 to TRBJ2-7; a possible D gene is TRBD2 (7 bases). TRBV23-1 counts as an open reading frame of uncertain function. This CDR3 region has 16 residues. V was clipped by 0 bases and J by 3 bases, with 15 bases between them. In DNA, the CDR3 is TGCGCCAGCAGTCAATCTAGCCGGGGGGCAGTCTACGAGCAGTACGTC. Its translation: CASSQSSRGAVYEQYV.

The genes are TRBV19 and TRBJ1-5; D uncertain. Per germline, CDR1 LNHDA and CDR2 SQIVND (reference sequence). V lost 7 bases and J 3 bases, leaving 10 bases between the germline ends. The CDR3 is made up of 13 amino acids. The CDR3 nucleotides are TGTGCCAGTACTAATCGGGTCAATCAGCCCCAGCATTTT. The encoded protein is CASTNRVNQPQHF.

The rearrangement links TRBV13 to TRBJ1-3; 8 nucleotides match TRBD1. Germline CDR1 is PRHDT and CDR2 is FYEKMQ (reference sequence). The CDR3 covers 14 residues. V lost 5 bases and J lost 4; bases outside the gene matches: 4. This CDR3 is CASSRTGTGNTIYF. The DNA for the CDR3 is TGTGCCAGCAGCCGGACAGGGACCGGAAACACCATATATTTT.

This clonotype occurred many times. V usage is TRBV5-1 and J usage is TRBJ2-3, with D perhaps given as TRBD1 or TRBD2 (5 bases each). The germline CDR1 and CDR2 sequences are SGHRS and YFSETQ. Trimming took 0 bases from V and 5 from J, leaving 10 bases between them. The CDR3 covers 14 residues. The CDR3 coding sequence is TGCGCCAGCAGCTTGGCTGGGACGGGAGATACGCAGTATTTT. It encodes CASSLAGTGDTQYF.

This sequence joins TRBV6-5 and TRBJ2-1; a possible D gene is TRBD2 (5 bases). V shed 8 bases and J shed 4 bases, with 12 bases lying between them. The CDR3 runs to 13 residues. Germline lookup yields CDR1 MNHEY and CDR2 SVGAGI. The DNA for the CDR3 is TGTGCCAGCGAGCGGTTAGGGTACAATGAGCAGTTCTTC. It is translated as CASERLGYNEQFF.

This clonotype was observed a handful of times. The CDR3 DNA reads TGCAGTGCTGAGGGGGAGAACACTGAAGCTTTCTTT. It specifies CSAEGENTEAFF. The rearrangement links TRBV20-1 to TRBJ1-1; possible D gene TRBD1, 6 bases. This CDR3 spans 12 amino acids. The germline gives CDR1 DFQATT, CDR2 SNEGSKA (reference sequence). Deletions cut 5 bases from V and 1 base from J, with 8 bases between.

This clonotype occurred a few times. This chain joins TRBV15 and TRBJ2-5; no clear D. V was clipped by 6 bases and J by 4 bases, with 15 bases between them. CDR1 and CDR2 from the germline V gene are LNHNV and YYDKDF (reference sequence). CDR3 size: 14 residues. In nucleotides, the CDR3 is TGTGCCACCAGGGGTGGTTGGGTCGGAGAGACCCAGTACTTC. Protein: CATRGGWVGETQYF.

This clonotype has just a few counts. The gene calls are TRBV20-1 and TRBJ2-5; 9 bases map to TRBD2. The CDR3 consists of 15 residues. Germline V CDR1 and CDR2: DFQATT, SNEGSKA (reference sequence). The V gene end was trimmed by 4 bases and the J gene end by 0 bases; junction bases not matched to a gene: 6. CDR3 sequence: CSAKSGGGDQETQYF. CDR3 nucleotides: TGCAGTGCTAAGTCGGGCGGGGGGGACCAAGAGACCCAGTACTTC.

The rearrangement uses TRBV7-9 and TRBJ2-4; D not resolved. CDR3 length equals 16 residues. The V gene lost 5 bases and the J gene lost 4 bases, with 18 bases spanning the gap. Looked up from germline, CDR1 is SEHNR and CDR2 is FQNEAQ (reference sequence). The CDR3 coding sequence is TGTGCCAGCAGCAACTCCGCGGACGGCCAAAAAAACATTCAGTACTTC. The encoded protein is CASSNSADGQKNIQYF. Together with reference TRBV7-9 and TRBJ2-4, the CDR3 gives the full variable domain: DTGVSQNPRHKITKRGQNVTFRCDPISEHNRLYWYRQTLGQGPEFLTYFQNEAQLEKSRLLSDRFSAERPKGSFSTLEIQRTEQGDSAMYLCASSNSADGQKNIQYFGAGTRLSVL.

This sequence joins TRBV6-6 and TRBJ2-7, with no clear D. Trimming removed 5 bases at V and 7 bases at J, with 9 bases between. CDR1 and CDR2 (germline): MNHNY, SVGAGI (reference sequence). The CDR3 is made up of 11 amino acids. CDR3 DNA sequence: TGTGCCAGCAGTAGGTCCCAGGAGCAGTACTTC. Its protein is CASSRSQEQYF.

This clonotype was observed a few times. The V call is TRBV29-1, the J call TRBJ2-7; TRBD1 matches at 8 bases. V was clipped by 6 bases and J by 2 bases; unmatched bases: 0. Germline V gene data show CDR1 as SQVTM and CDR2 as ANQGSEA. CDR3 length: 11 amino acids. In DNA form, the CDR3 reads TGCAGCGTGGGACAGGCCTACGAGCAGTACGTC. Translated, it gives CSVGQAYEQYV.

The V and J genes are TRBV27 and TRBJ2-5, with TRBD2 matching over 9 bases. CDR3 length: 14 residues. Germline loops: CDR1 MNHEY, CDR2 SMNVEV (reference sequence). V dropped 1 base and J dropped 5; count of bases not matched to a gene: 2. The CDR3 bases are TGTGCCAGCAGTTTATTAGCGGGGGTGGAGACCCAGTACTTC. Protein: CASSLLAGVETQYF.

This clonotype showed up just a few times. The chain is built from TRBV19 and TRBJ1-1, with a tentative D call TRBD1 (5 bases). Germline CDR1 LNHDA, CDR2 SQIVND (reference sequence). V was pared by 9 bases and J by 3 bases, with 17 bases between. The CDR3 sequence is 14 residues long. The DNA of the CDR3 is TGTGCCAGCAGATCTGACAGCATGTACACTGAAGCTTTCTTT. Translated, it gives CASRSDSMYTEAFF. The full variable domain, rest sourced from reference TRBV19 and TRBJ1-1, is DGGITQSPKYLFRKEGQNVTLSCEQNLNHDAMYWYRQDPGQGLRLIYYSQIVNDFQKGDIAEGYSVSREKKESFPLTVTSAQKNPTAFYLCASRSDSMYTEAFFGQGTRLTVV.

The CDR3 bases are TGTGCCAGCAGCTTGACTAGCGGGGGGTACCTGGGCACAGATACGCAGTATTTT. Translation gives CASSLTSGGYLGTDTQYF. The gene calls are TRBV7-9 and TRBJ2-3; TRBD2 matches at 13 bases. The ends lost 3 bases at V and 1 base at J; junction bases unmatched: 7. The CDR3 extends over 18 amino acids. Looked up from germline, CDR1 is SEHNR and CDR2 is FQNEAQ (reference sequence). Combining the CDR3 with reference TRBV7-9 and TRBJ2-3 gives the whole variable domain DTGVSQNPRHKITKRGQNVTFRCDPISEHNRLYWYRQTLGQGPEFLTYFQNEAQLEKSRLLSDRFSAERPKGSFSTLEIQRTEQGDSAMYLCASSLTSGGYLGTDTQYFGPGTRLTVL.

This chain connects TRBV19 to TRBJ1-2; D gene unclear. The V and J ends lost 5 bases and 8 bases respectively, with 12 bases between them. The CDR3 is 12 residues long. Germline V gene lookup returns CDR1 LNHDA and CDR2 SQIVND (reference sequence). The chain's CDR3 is CASSLATGGYTF. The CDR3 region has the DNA TGTGCCAGTAGTCTAGCTACGGGGGGCTACACCTTC.

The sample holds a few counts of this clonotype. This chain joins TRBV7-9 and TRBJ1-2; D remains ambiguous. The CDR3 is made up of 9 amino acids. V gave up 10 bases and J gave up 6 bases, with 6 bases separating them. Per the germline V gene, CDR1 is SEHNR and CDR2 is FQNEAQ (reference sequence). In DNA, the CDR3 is TGTGCCATAGACGATGGCTACACCTTC. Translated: CAIDDGYTF.

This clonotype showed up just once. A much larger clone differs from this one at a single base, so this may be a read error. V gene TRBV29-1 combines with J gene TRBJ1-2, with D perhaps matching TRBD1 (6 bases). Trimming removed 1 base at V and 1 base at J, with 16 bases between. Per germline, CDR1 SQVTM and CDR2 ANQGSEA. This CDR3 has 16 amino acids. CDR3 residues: CSVEVAWEGDNYGYTF. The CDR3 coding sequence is TGCAGCGTTGAAGTGGCTTGGGAGGGGGATAACTATGGCTACACCTTC.

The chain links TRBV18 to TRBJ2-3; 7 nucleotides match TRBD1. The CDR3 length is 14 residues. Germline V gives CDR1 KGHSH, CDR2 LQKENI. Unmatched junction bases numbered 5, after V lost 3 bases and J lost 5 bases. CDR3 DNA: TGTGCCAGCTCACCCACAGGGGCGGAAGATACGCAGTATTTT. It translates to CASSPTGAEDTQYF.

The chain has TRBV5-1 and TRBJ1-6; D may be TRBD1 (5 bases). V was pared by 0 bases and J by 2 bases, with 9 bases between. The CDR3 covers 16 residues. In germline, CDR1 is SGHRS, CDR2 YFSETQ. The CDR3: CASSLAGTPYNSPLHF. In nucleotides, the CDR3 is TGCGCCAGCAGCTTGGCAGGGACCCCCTATAATTCACCCCTCCACTTT.